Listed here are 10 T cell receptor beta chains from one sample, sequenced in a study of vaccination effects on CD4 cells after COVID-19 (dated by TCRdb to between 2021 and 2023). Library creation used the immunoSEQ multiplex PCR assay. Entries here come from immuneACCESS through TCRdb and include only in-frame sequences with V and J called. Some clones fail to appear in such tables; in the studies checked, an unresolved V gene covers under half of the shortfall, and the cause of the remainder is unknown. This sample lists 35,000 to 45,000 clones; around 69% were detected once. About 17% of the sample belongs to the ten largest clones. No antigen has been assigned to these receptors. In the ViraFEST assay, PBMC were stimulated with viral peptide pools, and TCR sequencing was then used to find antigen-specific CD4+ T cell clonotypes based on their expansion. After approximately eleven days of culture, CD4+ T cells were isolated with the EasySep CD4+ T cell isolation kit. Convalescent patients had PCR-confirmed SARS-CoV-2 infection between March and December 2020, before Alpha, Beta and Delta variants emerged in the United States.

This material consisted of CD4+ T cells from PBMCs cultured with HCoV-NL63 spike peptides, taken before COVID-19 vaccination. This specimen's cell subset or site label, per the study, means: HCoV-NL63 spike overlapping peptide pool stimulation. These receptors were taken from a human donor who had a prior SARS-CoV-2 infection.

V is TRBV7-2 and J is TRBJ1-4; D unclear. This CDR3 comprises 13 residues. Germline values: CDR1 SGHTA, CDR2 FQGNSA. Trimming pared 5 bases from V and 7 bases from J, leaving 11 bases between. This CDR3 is CASSRGVAEKLFF. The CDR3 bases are TGTGCCAGCAGCCGGGGTGTGGCTGAAAAACTGTTTTTT. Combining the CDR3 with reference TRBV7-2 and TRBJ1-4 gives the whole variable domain GAGVSQSPSNKVTEKGKDVELRCDPISGHTALYWYRQSLGQGLEFLIYFQGNSAPDKSGLPSDRFSAERTGGSVSTLTIQRTQQEDSAVYLCASSRGVAEKLFFGSGTQLSVL.

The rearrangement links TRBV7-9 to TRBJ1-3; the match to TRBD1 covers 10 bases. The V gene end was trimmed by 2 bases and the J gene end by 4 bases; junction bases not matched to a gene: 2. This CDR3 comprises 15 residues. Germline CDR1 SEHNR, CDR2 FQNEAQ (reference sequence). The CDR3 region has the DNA TGTGCCAGCAGCTTATCGACAGGGGGCGGAAACACCATATATTTT. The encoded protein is CASSLSTGGGNTIYF.

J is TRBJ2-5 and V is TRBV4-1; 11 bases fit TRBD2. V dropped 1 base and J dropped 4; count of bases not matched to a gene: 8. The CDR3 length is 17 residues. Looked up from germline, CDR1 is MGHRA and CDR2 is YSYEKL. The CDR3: CASSQGLAGLVGETQYF. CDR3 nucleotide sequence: TGCGCCAGCAGCCAAGGACTAGCGGGGTTGGTAGGAGAGACCCAGTACTTC.

The CDR3 DNA is TGTGCCTGGAGTGAGGGACAGGGTTACGAAAAACTGTTTTTT. Its translation: CAWSEGQGYEKLFF. The chain carries TRBV30 and TRBJ1-4; TRBD1 matches at 9 bases. The CDR3 is made up of 14 amino acids. Trimming cost V 1 base and J 8 bases; bases outside gene matches: 5. In germline, CDR1 is GTSNPN, CDR2 SVGIG (reference sequence).

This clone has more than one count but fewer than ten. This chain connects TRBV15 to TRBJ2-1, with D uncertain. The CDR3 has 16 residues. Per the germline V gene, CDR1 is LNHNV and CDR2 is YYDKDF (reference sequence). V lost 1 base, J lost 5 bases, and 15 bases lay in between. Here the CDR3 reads CATSRVMRVGDNEQFF. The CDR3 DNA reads TGTGCCACCAGCAGAGTTATGCGTGTAGGAGACAATGAGCAGTTCTTC.

In DNA, the CDR3 is TGTGCCAGCTCACCCTCAGGGTTATCCTACGAGCAGTACTTC. Translating it yields CASSPSGLSYEQYF. This rearrangement joins TRBV18 to TRBJ2-7; D might be TRBD1 (5 bases). V lost 3 bases and J lost 1, with 10 bases in between. CDR3 size: 14 residues. The germline gives CDR1 KGHSH, CDR2 LQKENI.

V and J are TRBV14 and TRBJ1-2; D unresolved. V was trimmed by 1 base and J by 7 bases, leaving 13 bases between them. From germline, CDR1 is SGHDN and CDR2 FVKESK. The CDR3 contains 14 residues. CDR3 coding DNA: TGTGCCAGCAGCCAAGTTACGACGGCCTCTGGCTACACCTTC. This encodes CASSQVTTASGYTF.

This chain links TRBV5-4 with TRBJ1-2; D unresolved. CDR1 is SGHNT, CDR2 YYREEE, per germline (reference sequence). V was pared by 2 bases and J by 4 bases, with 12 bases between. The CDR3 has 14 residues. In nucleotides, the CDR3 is TGTGCCAGCAGCTTTTATAGCCGGGGCTATGGCTACACCTTC. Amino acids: CASSFYSRGYGYTF.

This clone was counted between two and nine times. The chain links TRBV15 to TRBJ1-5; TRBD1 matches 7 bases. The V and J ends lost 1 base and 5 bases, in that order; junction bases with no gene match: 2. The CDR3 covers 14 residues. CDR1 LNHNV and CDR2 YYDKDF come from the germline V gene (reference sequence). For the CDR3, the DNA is TGTGCCACCAGCAGAGTCAGGGGGGATCAGCCCCAGCATTTT. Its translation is CATSRVRGDQPQHF.

The CDR3 DNA reads TGTGCCAGCAGTAGACAGGGTGGCGACACCGGGGAGCTGTTTTTT. Translation gives CASSRQGGDTGELFF. The chain employs TRBV6-5 and TRBJ2-2; 7 bases fit TRBD1. There are 15 residues in the CDR3. Germline V gene data show CDR1 as MNHEY and CDR2 as SVGAGI. The ends lost 5 bases at V and 3 bases at J; junction bases unmatched: 6.